Listed below are T cell receptor beta chains from one sample, sequenced in a study of Ad26.COV2.S vaccination and SARS-CoV-2 variants. Sequenced by immunoSEQ multiplex PCR; TCRdb stores in-frame clones only, minus some. The data show hundreds of thousands of clones, with approximately 92% seen just once and about 1.7% held by the top ten. Sequencing used peripheral blood, obtained in a trial of Ad26.COV2.S vaccine versus placebo. The receptors derive from a person aged 18 to 65 who received the Ad26.COV2.S COVID-19 vaccine or a placebo. Each CDR3 is given with its conserved first and last residue. Each record gives: D gene, J gene, V gene, clone size, CDR3 protein, CDR3 DNA. A D gene is named only where the DNA matches it firmly. Clone size appears in some rows only: once, few, many, or a class for an expanded clone.

TRBD1,TRBJ1-6,TRBV11-2,.,CASSVTDRDSPLHF,TGTGCCAGCAGCGTAACGGACAGGGATTCACCCCTCCACTTT
.,TRBJ2-2,TRBV7-9,.,CASSLDSNTGELFF,TGTGCCAGCAGCTTAGACAGTAACACCGGGGAGCTGTTTTTT
.,TRBJ2-3,TRBV7-4,.,CASSPRTETSTDTQYF,TGTGCCAGCAGCCCCCGGACAGAGACTAGCACAGATACGCAGTATTTT
TRBD2,TRBJ2-1,TRBV18,.,CASSHTSGKYNEQFF,TGTGCCAGCTCACACACTAGCGGGAAATACAATGAGCAGTTCTTC
.,TRBJ1-1,TRBV5-1,.,CASSLGGRGTEAFF,TGCGCCAGCAGCTTGGGGGGGCGGGGCACTGAAGCTTTCTTT
.,TRBJ1-1,TRBV7-2,once,CASSLSIRLEAFF,TGTGCCAGCAGCTTATCGATACGGCTTGAAGCTTTCTTT
TRBD1,TRBJ1-6,TRBV6-2/TRBV6-3,.,CASSYPPGQGARYNSPLHF,TGTGCCAGCAGTTACCCGCCGGGACAGGGGGCCCGGTATAATTCACCCCTCCACTTT
.,TRBJ2-3,TRBV15,.,CATSRDSTYSDTQYF,TGTGCCACCAGCAGAGATTCGACATACTCAGATACGCAGTATTTT
.,TRBJ2-7,TRBV28,.,CASISPSSYEQYF,TGTGCCAGCATCTCCCCCAGCTCCTACGAGCAGTACTTC
TRBD1,TRBJ2-1,TRBV6-5,.,CASSPWTGYNEQFF,TGTGCCAGCAGTCCGTGGACAGGGTACAATGAGCAGTTCTTC
TRBD1,TRBJ2-1,TRBV6-5,.,CASSLGGPGYNEQFF,TGTGCCAGCAGTTTAGGGGGCCCTGGTTACAATGAGCAGTTCTTC
.,TRBJ2-1,TRBV27,.,CASSERGEQFF,TGTGCCAGCAGTGAGAGAGGTGAGCAGTTCTTC
.,TRBJ2-1,TRBV7-2,.,CASSLAPLNEQFF,TGTGCCAGCAGCTTAGCTCCCCTCAATGAGCAGTTCTTC
.,TRBJ1-2,TRBV9,.,CASSAVLGPGPYGYTF,TGTGCCAGCAGCGCCGTTCTTGGCCCGGGGCCCTATGGCTACACCTTC
.,TRBJ2-7,TRBV12-3/TRBV12-4,.,CASSFGVSYEQYF,TGTGCCAGCAGTTTTGGGGTCTCCTACGAGCAGTACTTC
TRBD2,TRBJ2-7,TRBV7-9,.,CASSLGTSGGAYEQYF,TGTGCCAGCAGCCTCGGGACTAGCGGGGGGGCCTACGAGCAGTACTTC
.,TRBJ2-1,TRBV19,.,CASQGGGTASNEQFF,TGTGCCAGCCAGGGAGGAGGGACAGCGTCCAATGAGCAGTTCTTC
TRBD1,TRBJ1-4,TRBV15,.,CATSRQGTDEKLFF,TGTGCCACCAGCAGACAGGGGACAGACGAAAAACTGTTTTTT
.,TRBJ2-2,TRBV10-3,.,CAISEPSGTGELFF,TGTGCCATCAGTGAGCCGTCAGGGACCGGGGAGCTGTTTTTT
TRBD1,TRBJ1-2,TRBV9,.,CASSGSTGGIYGYTF,TGTGCCAGCAGCGGATCGACAGGGGGCATCTATGGCTACACCTTC
.,TRBJ2-7,TRBV6-5,.,CASSYGGPNEQYF,TGTGCCAGCAGTTACGGGGGGCCTAACGAGCAGTACTTC
TRBD1,TRBJ1-4,TRBV7-2,.,CASSRDRGNEKLFF,TGTGCCAGCAGCCGGGACAGGGGTAATGAAAAACTGTTTTTT
.,TRBJ1-4,TRBV27,.,CASSPRIQGSINEKLFF,TGTGCCAGCAGTCCCCGTATACAGGGCAGTATTAATGAAAAACTGTTTTTT
TRBD1,TRBJ1-5,TRBV27,.,CASSTLWDRANNQPQHF,TGTGCCAGCAGCACTTTATGGGACAGGGCTAATAACCAGCCCCAGCATTTT
TRBD2,TRBJ2-3,TRBV29-1,.,CSVEAGLATDTQYF,TGCAGCGTTGAAGCAGGACTAGCAACGGATACGCAGTATTTT
.,TRBJ2-3,TRBV4-3,.,CASSQDWKGTTDTQYF,TGCGCCAGCAGCCAAGATTGGAAAGGGACCACAGATACGCAGTATTTT
.,TRBJ1-2,TRBV4-3,.,CASSPGSGGYGYTF,TGCGCCAGCAGCCCTGGGTCAGGTGGCTATGGCTACACCTTC
.,TRBJ2-3,TRBV12-3/TRBV12-4,.,CASSWGTDTQYF,TGTGCCAGCAGTTGGGGCACAGATACGCAGTATTTT